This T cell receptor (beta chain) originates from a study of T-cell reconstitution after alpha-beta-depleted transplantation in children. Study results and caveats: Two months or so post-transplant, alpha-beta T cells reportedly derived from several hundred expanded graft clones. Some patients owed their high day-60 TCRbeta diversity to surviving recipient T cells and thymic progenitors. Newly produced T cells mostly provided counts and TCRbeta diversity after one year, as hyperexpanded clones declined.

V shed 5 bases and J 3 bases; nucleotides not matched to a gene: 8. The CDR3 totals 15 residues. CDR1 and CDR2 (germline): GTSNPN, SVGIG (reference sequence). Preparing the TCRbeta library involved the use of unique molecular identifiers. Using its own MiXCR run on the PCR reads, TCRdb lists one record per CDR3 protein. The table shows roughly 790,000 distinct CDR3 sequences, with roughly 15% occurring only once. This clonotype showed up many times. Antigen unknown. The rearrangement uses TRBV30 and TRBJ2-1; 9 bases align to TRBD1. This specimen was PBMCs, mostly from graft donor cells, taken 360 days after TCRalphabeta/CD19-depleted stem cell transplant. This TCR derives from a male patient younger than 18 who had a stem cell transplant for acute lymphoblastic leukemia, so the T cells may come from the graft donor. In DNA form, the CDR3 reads TGTGCCTGGGTGGCGGGGACAGGGATCTACAATGAGCAGTTCTTC. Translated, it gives CAWVAGTGIYNEQFF.